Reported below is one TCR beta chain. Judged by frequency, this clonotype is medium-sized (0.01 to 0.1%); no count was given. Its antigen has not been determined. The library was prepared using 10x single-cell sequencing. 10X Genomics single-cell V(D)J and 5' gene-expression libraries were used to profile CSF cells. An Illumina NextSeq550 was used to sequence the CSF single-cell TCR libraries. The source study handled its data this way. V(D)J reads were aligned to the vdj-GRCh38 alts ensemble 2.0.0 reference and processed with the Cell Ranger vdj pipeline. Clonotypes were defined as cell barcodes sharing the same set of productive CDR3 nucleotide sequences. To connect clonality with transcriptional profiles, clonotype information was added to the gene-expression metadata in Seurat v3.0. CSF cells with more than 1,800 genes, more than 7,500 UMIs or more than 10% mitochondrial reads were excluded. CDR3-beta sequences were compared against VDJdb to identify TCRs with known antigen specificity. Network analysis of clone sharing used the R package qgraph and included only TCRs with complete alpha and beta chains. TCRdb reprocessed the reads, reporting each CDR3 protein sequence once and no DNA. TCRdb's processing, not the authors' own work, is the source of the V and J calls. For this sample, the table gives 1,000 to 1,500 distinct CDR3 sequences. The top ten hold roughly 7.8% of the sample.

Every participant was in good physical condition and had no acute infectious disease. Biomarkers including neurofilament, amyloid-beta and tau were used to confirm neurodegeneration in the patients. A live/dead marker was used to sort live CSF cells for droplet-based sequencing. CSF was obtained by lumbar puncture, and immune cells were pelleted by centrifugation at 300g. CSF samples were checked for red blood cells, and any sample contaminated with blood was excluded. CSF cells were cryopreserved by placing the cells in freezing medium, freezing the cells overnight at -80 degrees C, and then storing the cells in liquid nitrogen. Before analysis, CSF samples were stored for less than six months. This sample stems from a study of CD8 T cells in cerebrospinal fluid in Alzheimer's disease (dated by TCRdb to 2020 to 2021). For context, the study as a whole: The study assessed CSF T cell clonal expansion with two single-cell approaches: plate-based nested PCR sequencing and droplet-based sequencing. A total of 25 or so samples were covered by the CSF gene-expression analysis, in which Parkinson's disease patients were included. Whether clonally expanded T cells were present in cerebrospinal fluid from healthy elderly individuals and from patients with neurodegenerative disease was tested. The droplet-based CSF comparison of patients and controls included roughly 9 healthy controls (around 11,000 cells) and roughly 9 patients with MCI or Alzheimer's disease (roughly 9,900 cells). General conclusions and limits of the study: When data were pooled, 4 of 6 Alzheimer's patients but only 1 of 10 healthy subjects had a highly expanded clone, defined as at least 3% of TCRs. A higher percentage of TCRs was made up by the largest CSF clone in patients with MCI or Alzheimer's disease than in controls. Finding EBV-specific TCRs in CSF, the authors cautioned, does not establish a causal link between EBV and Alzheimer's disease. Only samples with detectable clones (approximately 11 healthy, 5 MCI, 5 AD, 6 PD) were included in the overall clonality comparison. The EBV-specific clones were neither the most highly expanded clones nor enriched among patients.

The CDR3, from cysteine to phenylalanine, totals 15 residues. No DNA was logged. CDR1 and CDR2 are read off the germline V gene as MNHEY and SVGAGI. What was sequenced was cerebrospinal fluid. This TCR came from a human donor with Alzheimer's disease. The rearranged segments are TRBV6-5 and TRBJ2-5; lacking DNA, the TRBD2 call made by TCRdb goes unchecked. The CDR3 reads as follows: CASRNALGIGETQYF.